The 7 T cell receptor beta chains given below trace back to one sample, sequenced in a study of blood T cells in healthy people across ages. A J-beta primer mix and a sample-barcoded 5' primer were used in a second PCR of about 6 to 12 cycles. A single record per CDR3 protein comes from TCRdb applying MiXCR to the 5' RACE reads. The sample contains 550,000 to 800,000 distinct CDR3 sequences, about 32% of which appear only once. The sequenced sample consisted of blood. The receptors come from a woman older than 75 in good health.

This clonotype showed up many times. The rearrangement joins TRBV12-3 or TRBV12-4 to TRBJ2-5, with D perhaps being TRBD1 or TRBD2 (5 bases each). V lost 2 bases and J lost 5, with 9 bases in between. The CDR3 consists of 13 residues. The CDR3 coding sequence is TGTGCCAGCAGTTTATCCGGGACCGAGACCCAGTACTTC. The encoded protein is CASSLSGTETQYF.

This clonotype was seen many times. The chain combines TRBV6-5 with TRBJ2-3; weak D call: TRBD1 (6 bases). Germline CDR1 and CDR2: MNHEY and SVGAGI. The length of the CDR3 is 15 residues. V shed 0 bases and J shed 2 bases, with 9 bases lying between them. The CDR3 DNA is TGTGCCAGCAGTTACTCGGCAGGGGTCACAGATACGCAGTATTTT. Amino acids: CASSYSAGVTDTQYF.

The chain has TRBV18 and TRBJ1-1; the D is unclear. Trimming cost V 4 bases and J 4 bases, with 10 bases left between them. This CDR3 is 13 amino acids long. CDR1 and CDR2 from the germline V gene are KGHSH and LQKENI. DNA for the CDR3: TGTGCCAGCTCACAGGGTGAGGGCACTGAAGCTTTCTTT. Translation gives CASSQGEGTEAFF. The full variable domain, its missing parts supplied by reference TRBV18 and TRBJ1-1, is NAGVMQNPRHLVRRRGQEARLRCSPMKGHSHVYWYRQLPEEGLKFMVYLQKENIIDESGMPKERFSAEFPKEGPSILRIQQVVRGDSAAYFCASSQGEGTEAFFGQGTRLTVV.

This clonotype was detected only once. The chain couples TRBV3-1 to TRBJ2-7; TRBD2 is a possible D gene (7 bases). V was trimmed by 3 bases and J by 8 bases, leaving 14 bases between them. Germline loops: CDR1 LGHDT, CDR2 YNNKEL (reference sequence). The CDR3 loop spans 13 amino acids. The CDR3 DNA reads as TGTGCCAGCAGCCACAGGGGAGGGCACAAGCAGTACTTC. This gives the protein CASSHRGGHKQYF.

To note about this clonotype: Germline is not matched at one junction end, which may reflect a read error. The chain recombines TRBV25-1 with TRBJ2-1; 10 nucleotides match TRBD1. The V gene's germline CDR1 is MGHDK and CDR2 SYGVNS. CDR3 length equals 14 residues. The CDR3 sequence is CDSRDRGKYNEQFF. CDR3 nucleotides: TGTGACAGCAGGGACAGGGGAAAGTATAATGAGCAGTTCTTC.

The CDR3 region is CASSNQPQHF. The CDR3 coding sequence is TGTGCCAGCTCGAATCAGCCCCAGCATTTT. The chain couples TRBV6-2 or TRBV6-3 to TRBJ1-5; D not certain. This CDR3 region has 10 residues. Germline lookup yields CDR1 MNHEY and CDR2 SVGEGT. Trimming removed 8 bases from V and 4 bases from J, with 3 bases in between.

This clonotype was counted many times. This chain joins TRBV6-1 and TRBJ2-5; 11 bases match TRBD2. The CDR3 loop spans 15 amino acids. Germline V gene sequence: CDR1 MNHNS, CDR2 SASEGT. V shed 1 base, J shed 10 bases, and the junction held 8 bases outside the gene matches. CDR3 sequence: CASSEETSGGLSQYF. CDR3 DNA: TGTGCCAGCAGTGAAGAAACTAGCGGGGGACTGAGCCAGTACTTC.